This T cell receptor beta chain derives from a study of cytomegalovirus exposure and HLA in healthy donors. PCR involved 60 Vbeta and 13 Jbeta primers. Here immunoSEQ multiplex PCR was the method, and the copy in TCRdb shows in-frame clones only, minus some. The sample has under 200,000 clones, 79% seen once. Findings and caveats of the study: Segments of the TCR beta V type were, in most cases, productive about 87% or about 30% of the time in an earlier analysis.

V was clipped by 1 base and J by 12 bases, with 7 bases between them. This CDR3 has 12 amino acids. Per the germline V gene, CDR1 is SEHNR and CDR2 is FQNEAQ (reference sequence). This clone was observed a single time. Its antigen is undetermined. Input material: PBMCs. V usage is TRBV7-9 and J usage is TRBJ1-6; D ambiguous. The TCR sequence derives from a middle-aged woman in good health and CMV-seronegative. CDR3 amino acids: CASSLDRVPLHF. The CDR3 coding sequence is TGTGCCAGCAGCTTAGATCGTGTACCCCTCCACTTT.